This TCR beta chain comes out of a study of shared clonotypes between healthy human individuals (dated by TCRdb to 2018 to 2020). In terms of the full investigation: The cohort comprised a couple of women and a few men aged 18 to 49 years. The study deeply sequenced blood TCR repertoires of about five healthy adults to estimate repertoire size and the extent of clonotype sharing between individuals. To increase sequencing depth and limit assay-specific biases, TCR repertoire library preparation and sequencing were carried out by different laboratories using diverse techniques. Each donor's leukapheresis produced roughly between about 0.85 and 10 billion PBMCs. General conclusions and limits of the study: Sampling was restricted to blood, and TCR repertoires in tissues likely differ from the TCR repertoires found in blood. Because the study included only a small number of donors, the genetic and exposure-history diversity represented was limited. Pairwise subsampling indicated that sequencing depth was expected to affect the degree of clonotype sharing among donors.

Using the deep immunoSEQ assay, multiplex PCR amplified TCR CDR3 regions from genomic DNA. Genomic DNA extracted from each cell subset was distributed evenly over all wells of several immunoSEQ 96-well plates, and each plate served as one replicate. Each replicate PCR for unsorted PBMC received approximately 0.3 ug genomic DNA, equal to about 30,000 T cell genomes. Genomic DNA from unsorted PBMC was sequenced over ten immunoSEQ deep assay plates. The purified libraries were quantified using a Qubit 3.0 fluorometer, sized with a Bioanalyzer 2100, and then quantified again using the KAPA Library Quantification kit. A separate single-read 150-cycle Illumina NextSeq 550 flow cell was used to sequence each immunoSEQ 96-well plate. The authors' analysis ran thus. Because the immunoSEQ output held only junctional sequences and lacked quality scores, the filtering could not match the filtering applied to full-length reads. To assign V/J genes and CDR3, sequences were annotated against IMGT germline references using PyIR, a Python wrapper for IgBLAST v1.9. Reads were removed for weak V/J assignments (E-value above 1e-6), missing CDR3, stop codons, out-of-frame junctions, or ambiguous translated residues. V3J clonotypes were defined as sequences sharing the same inferred V gene, J gene, and CDR3 amino acid sequence. Percentage overlap between repertoires was calculated by dividing the number of shared unique clonotypes by the size of the smaller repertoire. Three approaches were used to assess repertoire richness: RTK rarefaction, the Chao1 estimator, and Recon v2.1 estimates of unobserved clonotypes. Imported from immuneACCESS, the table was reduced by TCRdb to in-frame sequences with V and J called. These copies leave out some clones; in studies compared against another copy, an unresolved V gene accounts for under half, and the cause of the remainder is not known. The DNA was the basis for D and trimming; V, J and clone size are from that table. This sample comprises hundreds of thousands of clones, around 77% of them detected only once. Approximately 12% of the sample is held by the ten biggest clonotypes.

This clone occurred once. No antigen is known for it. Within one base of it there is no much larger clone, and no base qualities were kept. Other DNA sequences in the sample encode the same CDR3. The germline V gene (reference sequence) provides CDR1 LNHDA and CDR2 SQIVND. Trimmed from V: 4 bases; trimmed from J: 2 bases; junction bases lacking a gene match: 1. The CDR3, cysteine through phenylalanine, is 13 amino acids long. Of the read, only the CDR3 DNA is kept; its 39 bases are in frame from base 1. Healthy HIV-negative adults with no recently reported acute infections or vaccinations were included as donors. Only Caucasian adults living in Nashville, Tennessee, USA were represented among the donors. For unsorted samples, some 90 million PBMCs were counted, and genomic DNA was extracted using the QIAamp DNA Blood Mini kit. Blood was obtained by leukapheresis, after which PBMCs were separated by Ficoll-Histopaque density gradient centrifugation and cryopreserved in liquid nitrogen vapor phase.

This clonotype was sampled from a woman between 35 and 50 years old in good health. Some clones in this sample may be carry-over from other donors' samples. The sequenced material came from PBMCs. Recombination linked TRBV19 to TRBJ1-1; 7 junctional bases match TRBD1. The CDR3 protein sequence reads: CASSRQGNTEAFF. DNA sequence: TGTGCCAGTAGTAGACAGGGTAACACTGAAGCTTTCTTT. With all but the CDR3 taken from the reference TRBV19 and TRBJ1-1 genes, the full variable domain is: DGGITQSPKYLFRKEGQNVTLSCEQNLNHDAMYWYRQDPGQGLRLIYYSQIVNDFQKGDIAEGYSVSREKKESFPLTVTSAQKNPTAFYLCASSRQGNTEAFFGQGTRLTVV.